One T cell receptor (beta chain) is described in this entry. The target antigen is unknown. This specimen comes from a study of CD8 T cells in ankylosing spondylitis. Study-level findings and limits: Clones linked to disease were reported to show significant enrichment in matched ankylosing spondylitis synovial fluid. Ankylosing spondylitis blood appeared to be characterized by a TCR beta motif of several highly homologous variants.

Making use of molecular barcodes, quantitative 5'-RACE generated TCR beta libraries. TCRdb processed the 5' RACE reads anew with MiXCR; each CDR3 protein has one entry. The repertoire consists of more than 250,000 distinct CDR3 sequences, with approximately 8.2% occurring once and the leading ten covering roughly 15%. Trimming cost V 5 bases and J 4 bases, with 18 bases left between them. This CDR3 region has 15 residues. CDR1 and CDR2 (germline): SGHVS, FQNEAQ. Sequenced: blood, either unsorted or a sorted T cell fraction (not recorded which). This chain uses TRBV7-8 with TRBJ2-7; no clear D gene. The TCR sequence derives from a male donor with ankylosing spondylitis. CDR3 DNA: TGTGCCAGCAGCAAAGGTTCGGTAACGGCTTACGAGCAGTACTTC. It codes for CASSKGSVTAYEQYF.